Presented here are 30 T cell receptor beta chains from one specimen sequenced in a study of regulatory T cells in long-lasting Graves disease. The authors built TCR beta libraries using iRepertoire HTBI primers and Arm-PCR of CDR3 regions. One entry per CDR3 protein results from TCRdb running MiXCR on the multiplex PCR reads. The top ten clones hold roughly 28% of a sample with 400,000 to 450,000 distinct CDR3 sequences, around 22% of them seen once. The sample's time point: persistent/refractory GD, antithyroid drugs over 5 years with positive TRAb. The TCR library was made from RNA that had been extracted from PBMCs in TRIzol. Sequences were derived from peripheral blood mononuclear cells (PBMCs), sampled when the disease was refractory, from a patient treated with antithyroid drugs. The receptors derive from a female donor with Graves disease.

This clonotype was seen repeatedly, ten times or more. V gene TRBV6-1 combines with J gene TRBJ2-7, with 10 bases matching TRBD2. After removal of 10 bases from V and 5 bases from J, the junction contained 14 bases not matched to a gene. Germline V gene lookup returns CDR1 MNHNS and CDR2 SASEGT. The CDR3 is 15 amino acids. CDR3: CATQHSGLAANEQYF. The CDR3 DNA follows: TGTGCCACTCAACACAGCGGACTAGCGGCAAACGAGCAGTACTTC.

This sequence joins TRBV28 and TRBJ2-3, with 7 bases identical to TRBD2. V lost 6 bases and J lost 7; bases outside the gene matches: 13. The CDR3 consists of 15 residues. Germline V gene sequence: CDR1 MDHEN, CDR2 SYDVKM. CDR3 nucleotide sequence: TGTGCCAGCAGGCCTACACTCGGGGAGGGCCATACGCAGTATTTT. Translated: CASRPTLGEGHTQYF.

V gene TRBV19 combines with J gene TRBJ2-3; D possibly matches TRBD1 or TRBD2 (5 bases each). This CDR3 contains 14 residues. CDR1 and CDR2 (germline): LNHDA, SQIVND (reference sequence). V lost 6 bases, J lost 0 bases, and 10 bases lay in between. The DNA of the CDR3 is TGTGCCAGTAGAAAGGGACCTAGCACAGATACGCAGTATTTT. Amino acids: CASRKGPSTDTQYF.

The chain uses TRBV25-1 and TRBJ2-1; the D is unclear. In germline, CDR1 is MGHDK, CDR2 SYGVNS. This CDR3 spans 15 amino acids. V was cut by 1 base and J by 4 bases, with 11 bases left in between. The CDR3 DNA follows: TGTGCCAGCAGTGAATCCCCCGGACGGTACAATGAGCAGTTCTTC. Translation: CASSESPGRYNEQFF.

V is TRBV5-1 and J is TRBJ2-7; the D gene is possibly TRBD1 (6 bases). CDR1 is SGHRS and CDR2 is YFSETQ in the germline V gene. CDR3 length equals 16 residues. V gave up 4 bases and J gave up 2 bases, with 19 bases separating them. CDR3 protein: CASSGDTQFRTYEQYF. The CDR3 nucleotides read TGCGCCAGCAGCGGGGACACCCAATTCCGTACCTACGAGCAGTACTTC.

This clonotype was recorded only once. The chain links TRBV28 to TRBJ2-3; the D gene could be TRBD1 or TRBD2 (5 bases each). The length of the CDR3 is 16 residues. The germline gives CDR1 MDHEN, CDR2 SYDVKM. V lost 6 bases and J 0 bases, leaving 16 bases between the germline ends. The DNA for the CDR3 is TGTGCCAGCAGCCTGGGACGCCATCTGAGCACAGATACGCAGTATTTT. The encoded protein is CASSLGRHLSTDTQYF.

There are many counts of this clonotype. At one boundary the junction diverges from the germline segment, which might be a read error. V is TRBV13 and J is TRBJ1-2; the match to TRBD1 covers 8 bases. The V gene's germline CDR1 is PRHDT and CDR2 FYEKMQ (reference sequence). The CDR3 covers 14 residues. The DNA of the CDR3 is TGTGCCAGCAGCTTAGGCCGTTCAGGGGGCGCAGCGCACTTC. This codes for CASSLGRSGGAAHF.

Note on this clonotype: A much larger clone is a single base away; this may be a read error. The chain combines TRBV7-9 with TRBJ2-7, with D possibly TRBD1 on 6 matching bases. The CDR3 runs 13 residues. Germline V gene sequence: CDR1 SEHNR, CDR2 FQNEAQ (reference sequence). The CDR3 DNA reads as TGTCCCAGCAGCTACAGGGTGGGCCACGAGCAGTACTTC. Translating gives CPSSYRVGHEQYF.

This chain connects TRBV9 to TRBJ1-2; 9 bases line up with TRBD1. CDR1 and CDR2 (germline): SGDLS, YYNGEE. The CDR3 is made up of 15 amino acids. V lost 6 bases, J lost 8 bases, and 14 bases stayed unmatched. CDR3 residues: CASTISGQGPEGYTF. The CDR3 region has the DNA TGTGCCAGCACCATATCGGGACAGGGCCCAGAGGGCTACACCTTC.

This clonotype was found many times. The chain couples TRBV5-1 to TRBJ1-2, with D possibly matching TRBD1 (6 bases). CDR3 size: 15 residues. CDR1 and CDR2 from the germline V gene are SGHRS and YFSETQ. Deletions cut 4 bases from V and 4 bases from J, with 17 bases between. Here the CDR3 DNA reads TGCGCCAGCAGCGCGATACAGGGCCAAAGCTATGGCTACACCTTC. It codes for CASSAIQGQSYGYTF.

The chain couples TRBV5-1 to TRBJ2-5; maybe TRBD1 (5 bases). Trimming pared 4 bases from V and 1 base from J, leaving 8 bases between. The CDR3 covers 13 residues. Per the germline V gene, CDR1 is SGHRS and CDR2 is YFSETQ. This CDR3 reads CASSIDSQETQYF. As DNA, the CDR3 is TGCGCCAGCAGCATAGACAGCCAAGAGACCCAGTACTTC.

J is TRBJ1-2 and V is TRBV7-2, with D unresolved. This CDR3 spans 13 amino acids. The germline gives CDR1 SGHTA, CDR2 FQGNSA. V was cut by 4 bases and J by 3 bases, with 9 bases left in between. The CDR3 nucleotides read TGTGCCAGCAGCTCCCGACGGTACTATGGCTACACCTTC. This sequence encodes CASSSRRYYGYTF.

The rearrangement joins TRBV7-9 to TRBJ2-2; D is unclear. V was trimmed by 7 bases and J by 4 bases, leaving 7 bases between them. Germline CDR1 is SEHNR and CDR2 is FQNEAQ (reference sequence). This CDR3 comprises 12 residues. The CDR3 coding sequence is TGTGCCAGCACCCCTACCACCGGGGAGCTGTTTTTT. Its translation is CASTPTTGELFF.

In nucleotides, the CDR3 is TGTGCCAGCAGCGTATATCAGGGATTAAGGGCTGAAGCTTTCTTT. This codes for CASSVYQGLRAEAFF. The chain employs TRBV9 and TRBJ1-1; weak D call: TRBD1 (5 bases). The CDR3 length is 15 residues. CDR1 SGDLS and CDR2 YYNGEE come from the germline V gene. V was shortened by 1 base and J by 6 bases, with 16 bases between the two germline ends.

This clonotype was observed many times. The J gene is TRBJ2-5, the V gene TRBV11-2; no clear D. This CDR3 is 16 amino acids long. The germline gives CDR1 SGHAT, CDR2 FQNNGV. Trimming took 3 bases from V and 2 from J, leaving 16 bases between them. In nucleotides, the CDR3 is TGTGCCAGCAGCTTTGGATTGGTGGCAGGACAAGAGACCCAGTACTTC. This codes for CASSFGLVAGQETQYF.

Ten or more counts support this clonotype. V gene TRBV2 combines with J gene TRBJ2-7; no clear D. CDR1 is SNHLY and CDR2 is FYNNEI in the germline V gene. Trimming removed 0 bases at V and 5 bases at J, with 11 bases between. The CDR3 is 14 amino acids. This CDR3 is CASSEAQSWDEQYF. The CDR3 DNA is TGTGCCAGCAGTGAAGCCCAATCCTGGGACGAGCAGTACTTC.

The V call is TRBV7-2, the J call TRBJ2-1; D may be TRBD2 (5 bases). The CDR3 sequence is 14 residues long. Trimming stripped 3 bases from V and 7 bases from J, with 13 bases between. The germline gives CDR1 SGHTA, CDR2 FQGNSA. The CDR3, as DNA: TGTGCCAGCAGCTTCCTAGCTCCCCGAAATGAGCAGTTCTTC. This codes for CASSFLAPRNEQFF.

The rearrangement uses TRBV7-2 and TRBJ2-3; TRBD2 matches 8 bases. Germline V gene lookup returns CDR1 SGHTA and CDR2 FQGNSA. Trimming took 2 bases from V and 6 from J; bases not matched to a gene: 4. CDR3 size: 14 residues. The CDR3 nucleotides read TGTGCCAGCAGCTTACGGGAGGGCCACGATACGCAGTATTTT. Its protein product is CASSLREGHDTQYF.

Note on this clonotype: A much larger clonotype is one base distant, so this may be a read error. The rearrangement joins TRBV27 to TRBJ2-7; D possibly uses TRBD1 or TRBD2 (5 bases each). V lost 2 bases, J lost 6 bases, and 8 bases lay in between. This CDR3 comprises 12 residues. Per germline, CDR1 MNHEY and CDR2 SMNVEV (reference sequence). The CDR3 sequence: CASSLPGSEQYF. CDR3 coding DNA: TGTGCCAGCAGTTTACCAGGGAGCGAGCAGTACTTC.

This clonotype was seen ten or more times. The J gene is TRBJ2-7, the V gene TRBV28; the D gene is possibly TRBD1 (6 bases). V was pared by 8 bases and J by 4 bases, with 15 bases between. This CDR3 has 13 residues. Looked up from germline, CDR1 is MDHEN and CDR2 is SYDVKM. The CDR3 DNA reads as TGTGCCAGCCAACAGGGTCCTTGGTACGAGCAGTACTTC. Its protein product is CASQQGPWYEQYF.

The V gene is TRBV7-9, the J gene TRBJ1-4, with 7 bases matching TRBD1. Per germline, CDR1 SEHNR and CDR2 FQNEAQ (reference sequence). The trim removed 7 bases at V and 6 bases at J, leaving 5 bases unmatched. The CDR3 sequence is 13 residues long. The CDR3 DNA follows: TGTGCCAGCATCGGAACAGGGGATGAAAAACTGTTTTTT. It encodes CASIGTGDEKLFF.

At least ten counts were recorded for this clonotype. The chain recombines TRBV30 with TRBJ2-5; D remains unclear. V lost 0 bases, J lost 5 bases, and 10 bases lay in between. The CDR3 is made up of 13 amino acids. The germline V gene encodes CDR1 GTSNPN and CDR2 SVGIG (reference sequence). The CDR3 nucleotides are TGTGCCTGGAGTGTACTCGTTGGGGAGACCCAGTACTTC. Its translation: CAWSVLVGETQYF.

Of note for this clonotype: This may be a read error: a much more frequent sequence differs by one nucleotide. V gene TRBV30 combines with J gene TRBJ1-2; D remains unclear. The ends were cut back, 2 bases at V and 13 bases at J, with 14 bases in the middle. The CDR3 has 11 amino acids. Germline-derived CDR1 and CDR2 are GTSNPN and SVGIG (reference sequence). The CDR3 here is CAWSMGIPATF. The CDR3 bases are TGTGCCTGGAGTATGGGGATTCCAGCCACCTTC. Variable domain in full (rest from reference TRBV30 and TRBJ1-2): SQTIHQWPATLVQPVGSPLSLECTVEGTSNPNLYWYRQAAGRGLQLLFYSVGIGQISSEVPQNLSASRPQDRQFILSSKKLLLSDSGFYLCAWSMGIPATFGSGTRLTVV.

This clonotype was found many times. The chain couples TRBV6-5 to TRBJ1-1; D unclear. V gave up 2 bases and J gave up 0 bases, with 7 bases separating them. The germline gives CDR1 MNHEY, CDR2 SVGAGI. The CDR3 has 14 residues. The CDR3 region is CASSYNPLNTEAFF. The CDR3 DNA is TGTGCCAGCAGTTACAACCCACTGAACACTGAAGCTTTCTTT.

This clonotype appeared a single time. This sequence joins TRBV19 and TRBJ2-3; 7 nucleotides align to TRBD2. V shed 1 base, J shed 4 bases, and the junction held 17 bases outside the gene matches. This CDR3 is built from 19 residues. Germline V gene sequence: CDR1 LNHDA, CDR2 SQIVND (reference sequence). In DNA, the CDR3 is TGTGCCAGTAGTATAGGGCGGAGGAGCGGGGAGGCGGGGTCAGATACGCAGTATTTT. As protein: CASSIGRRSGEAGSDTQYF.

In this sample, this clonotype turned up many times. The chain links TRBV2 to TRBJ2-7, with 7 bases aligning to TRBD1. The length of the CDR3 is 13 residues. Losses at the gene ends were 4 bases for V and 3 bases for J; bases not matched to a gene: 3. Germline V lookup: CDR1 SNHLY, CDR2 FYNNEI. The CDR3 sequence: CASSANRGYEQYF. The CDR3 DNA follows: TGTGCCAGCAGTGCGAACAGGGGCTACGAGCAGTACTTC. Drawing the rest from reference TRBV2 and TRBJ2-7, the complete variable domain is EPEVTQTPSHQVTQMGQEVILRCVPISNHLYFYWYRQILGQKVEFLVSFYNNEISEKSEIFDDQFSVERPDGSNFTLKIRSTKLEDSAMYFCASSANRGYEQYFGPGTRLTVT.

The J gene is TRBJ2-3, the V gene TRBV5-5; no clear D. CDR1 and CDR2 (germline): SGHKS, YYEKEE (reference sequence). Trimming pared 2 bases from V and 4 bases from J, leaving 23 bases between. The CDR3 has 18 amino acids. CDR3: CASSFLPLSSNSPDTQYF. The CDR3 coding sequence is TGTGCCAGCAGCTTCCTACCCCTTTCCAGCAACAGTCCAGATACGCAGTATTTT.

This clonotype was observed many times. CDR3 DNA: TGCAGTGCTCCTCGGACAGGGACCTACGAGCAGTACTTC. The encoded protein is CSAPRTGTYEQYF. V gene TRBV20-1 combines with J gene TRBJ2-7; 8 nucleotides agree with TRBD1. This CDR3 comprises 13 residues. The V gene's germline CDR1 is DFQATT and CDR2 SNEGSKA (reference sequence). J gave up 2 bases and V 5 bases, and 5 bases lay outside the gene matches.

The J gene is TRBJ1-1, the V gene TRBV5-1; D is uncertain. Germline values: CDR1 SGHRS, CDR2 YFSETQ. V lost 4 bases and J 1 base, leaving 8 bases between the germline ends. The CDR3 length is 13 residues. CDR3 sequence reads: CASSAAGNTEAFF. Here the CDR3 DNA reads TGCGCCAGCAGCGCAGCCGGGAACACTGAAGCTTTCTTT.

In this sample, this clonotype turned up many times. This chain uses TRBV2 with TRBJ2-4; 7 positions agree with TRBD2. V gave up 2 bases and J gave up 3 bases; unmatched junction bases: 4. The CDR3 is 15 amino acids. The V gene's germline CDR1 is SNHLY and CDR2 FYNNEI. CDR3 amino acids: CASSELVAGKNIQYF. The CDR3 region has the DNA TGTGCCAGCAGTGAATTAGTAGCGGGCAAAAACATTCAGTACTTC.